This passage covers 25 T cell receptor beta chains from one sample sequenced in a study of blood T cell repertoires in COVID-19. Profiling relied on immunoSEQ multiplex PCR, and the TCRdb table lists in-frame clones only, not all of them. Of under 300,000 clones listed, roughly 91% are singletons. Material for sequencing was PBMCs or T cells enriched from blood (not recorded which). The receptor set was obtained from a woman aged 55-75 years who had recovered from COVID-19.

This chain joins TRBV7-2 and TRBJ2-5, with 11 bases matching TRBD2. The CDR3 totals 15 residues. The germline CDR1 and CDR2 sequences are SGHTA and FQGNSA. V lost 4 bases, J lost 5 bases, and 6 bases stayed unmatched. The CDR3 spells CASSYSGGAEETQYF. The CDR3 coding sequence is TGTGCCAGCAGCTATAGCGGGGGGGCGGAGGAGACCCAGTACTTC.

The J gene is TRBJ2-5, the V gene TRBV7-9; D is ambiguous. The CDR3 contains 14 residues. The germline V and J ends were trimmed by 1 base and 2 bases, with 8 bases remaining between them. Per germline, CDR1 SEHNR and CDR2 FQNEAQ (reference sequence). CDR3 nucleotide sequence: TGTGCCAGCAGCTTAGTACAGTTACAAGAGACCCAGTACTTC. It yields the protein CASSLVQLQETQYF.

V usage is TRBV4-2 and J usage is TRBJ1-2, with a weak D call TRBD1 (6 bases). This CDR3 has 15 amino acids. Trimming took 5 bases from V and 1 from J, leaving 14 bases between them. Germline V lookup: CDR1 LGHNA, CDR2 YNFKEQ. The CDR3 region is CASSAQQGFNYGYTF. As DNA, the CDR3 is TGTGCCAGCAGCGCCCAACAGGGTTTTAACTATGGCTACACCTTC.

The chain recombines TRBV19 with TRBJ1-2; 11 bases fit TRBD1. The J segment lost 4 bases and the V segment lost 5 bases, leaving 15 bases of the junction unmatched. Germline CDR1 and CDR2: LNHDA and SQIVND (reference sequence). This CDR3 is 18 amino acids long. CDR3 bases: TGTGCCAGTAGTGAGAAAGGACAGGGGGCGCCGGAAGCCTATGGCTACACCTTC. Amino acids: CASSEKGQGAPEAYGYTF.

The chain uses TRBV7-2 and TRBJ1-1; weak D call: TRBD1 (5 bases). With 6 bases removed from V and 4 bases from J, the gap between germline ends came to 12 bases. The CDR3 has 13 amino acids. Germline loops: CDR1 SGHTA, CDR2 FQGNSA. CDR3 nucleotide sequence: TGTGCCAGCAGAAATGCGGGGCCCACTGAAGCTTTCTTT. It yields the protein CASRNAGPTEAFF.

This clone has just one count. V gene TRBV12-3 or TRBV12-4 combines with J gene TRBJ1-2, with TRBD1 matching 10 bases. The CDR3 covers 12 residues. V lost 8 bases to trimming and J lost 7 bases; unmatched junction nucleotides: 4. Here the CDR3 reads CASRQGALGYTF. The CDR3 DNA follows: TGTGCCAGCCGACAGGGGGCGCTTGGCTACACCTTC.

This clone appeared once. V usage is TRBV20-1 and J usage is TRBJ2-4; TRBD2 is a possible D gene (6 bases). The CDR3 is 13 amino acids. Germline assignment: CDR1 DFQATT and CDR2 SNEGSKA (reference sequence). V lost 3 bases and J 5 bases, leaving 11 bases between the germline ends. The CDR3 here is CSASRGGENIQYF. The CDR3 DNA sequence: TGCAGTGCTAGTAGGGGCGGGGAAAACATTCAGTACTTC.

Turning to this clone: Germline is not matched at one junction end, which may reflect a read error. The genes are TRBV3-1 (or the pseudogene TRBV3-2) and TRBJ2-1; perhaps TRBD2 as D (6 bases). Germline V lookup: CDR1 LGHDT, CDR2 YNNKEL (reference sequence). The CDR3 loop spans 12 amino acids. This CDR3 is CASSLTLATLVF. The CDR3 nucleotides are TGTGCCAGCAGCCTCACTCTAGCGACCCTGGTCTTC.

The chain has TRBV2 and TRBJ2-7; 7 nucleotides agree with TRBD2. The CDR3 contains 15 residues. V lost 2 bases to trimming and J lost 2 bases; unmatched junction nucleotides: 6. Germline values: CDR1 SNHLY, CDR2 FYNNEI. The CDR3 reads CASSEIGLGAYEQYF. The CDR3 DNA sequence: TGTGCCAGCAGTGAAATAGGACTAGGAGCCTACGAGCAGTACTTC.

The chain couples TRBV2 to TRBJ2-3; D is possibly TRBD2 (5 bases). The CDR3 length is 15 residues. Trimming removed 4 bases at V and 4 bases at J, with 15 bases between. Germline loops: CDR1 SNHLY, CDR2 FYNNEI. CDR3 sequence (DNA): TGTGCCAGCAGTGTGGGTGGGAGAAGGGCAGATACGCAGTATTTT. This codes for CASSVGGRRADTQYF.

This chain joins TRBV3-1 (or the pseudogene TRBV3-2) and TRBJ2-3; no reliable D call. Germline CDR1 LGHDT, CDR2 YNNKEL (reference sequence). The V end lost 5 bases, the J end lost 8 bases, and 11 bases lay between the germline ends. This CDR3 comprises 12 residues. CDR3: CASSVRVGTQYF. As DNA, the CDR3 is TGTGCCAGCAGCGTCCGGGTCGGTACGCAGTATTTT.

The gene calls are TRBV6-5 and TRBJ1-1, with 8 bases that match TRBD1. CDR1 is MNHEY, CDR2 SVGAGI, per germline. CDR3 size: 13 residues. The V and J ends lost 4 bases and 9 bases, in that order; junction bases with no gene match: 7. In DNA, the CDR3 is TGTGCCAGCAGTTCCAGCGTCAGGGGGCAAGCTTTCTTT. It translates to CASSSSVRGQAFF.

The CDR3 sequence: CASSLGLGGDNEQFF. CDR3 nucleotides: TGCGCCAGCAGCTTGGGATTGGGAGGAGACAATGAGCAGTTCTTC. The chain is built from TRBV5-1 and TRBJ2-1, with a possible D match to TRBD2 (6 bases). With 0 bases removed from V and 5 bases from J, the gap between germline ends came to 12 bases. Per germline, CDR1 SGHRS and CDR2 YFSETQ. The CDR3 is 15 residues long.

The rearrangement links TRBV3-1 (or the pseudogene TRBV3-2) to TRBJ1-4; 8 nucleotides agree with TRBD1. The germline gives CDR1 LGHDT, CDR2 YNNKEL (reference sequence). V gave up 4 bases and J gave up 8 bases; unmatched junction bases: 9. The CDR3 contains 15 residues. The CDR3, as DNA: TGTGCCAGCAGCCTCATAGACAGGGGAGGCGAAAAACTGTTTTTT. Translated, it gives CASSLIDRGGEKLFF.

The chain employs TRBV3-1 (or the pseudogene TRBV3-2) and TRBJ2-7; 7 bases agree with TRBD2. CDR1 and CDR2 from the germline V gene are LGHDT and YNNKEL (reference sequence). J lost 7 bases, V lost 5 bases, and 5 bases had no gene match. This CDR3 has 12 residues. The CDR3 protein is CASSTLAEEQYF. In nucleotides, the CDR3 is TGTGCCAGCAGCACGCTAGCGGAGGAGCAGTACTTC.

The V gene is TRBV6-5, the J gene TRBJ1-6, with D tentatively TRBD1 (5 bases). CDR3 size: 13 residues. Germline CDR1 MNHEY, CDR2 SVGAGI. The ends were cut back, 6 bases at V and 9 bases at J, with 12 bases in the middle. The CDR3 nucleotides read TGTGCCAGCAGCCAGGGAACGAGTTCACCCCTCCACTTT. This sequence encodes CASSQGTSSPLHF.

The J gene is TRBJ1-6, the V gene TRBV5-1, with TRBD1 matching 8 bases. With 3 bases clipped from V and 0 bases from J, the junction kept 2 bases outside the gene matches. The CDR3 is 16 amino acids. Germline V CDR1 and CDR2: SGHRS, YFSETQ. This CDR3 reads CASSSGTGSYNSPLHF. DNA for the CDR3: TGCGCCAGCAGCTCCGGGACAGGCTCCTATAATTCACCCCTCCACTTT. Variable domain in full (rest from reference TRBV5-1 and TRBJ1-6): KAGVTQTPRYLIKTRGQQVTLSCSPISGHRSVSWYQQTPGQGLQFLFEYFSETQRNKGNFPGRFSGRQFSNSRSEMNVSTLELGDSALYLCASSSGTGSYNSPLHFGNGTRLTVT.

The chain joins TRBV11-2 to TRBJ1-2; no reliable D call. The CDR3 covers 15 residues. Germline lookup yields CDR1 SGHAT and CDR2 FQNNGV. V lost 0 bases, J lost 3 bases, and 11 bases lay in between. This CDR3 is CASSLDRNSYYGYTF. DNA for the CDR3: TGTGCCAGCAGCTTAGATCGTAACAGCTACTATGGCTACACCTTC.

CDR3 DNA sequence: TGTGCCACCGTCGGACAGGGGGATCAGCCCCAGCATTTT. It encodes CATVGQGDQPQHF. The V gene is TRBV19, the J gene TRBJ1-5, with 10 bases that match TRBD1. Germline CDR1 is LNHDA and CDR2 is SQIVND (reference sequence). The CDR3 spans 13 residues. The V segment lost 10 bases and the J segment 5 bases; nucleotides outside the gene matches: 5.

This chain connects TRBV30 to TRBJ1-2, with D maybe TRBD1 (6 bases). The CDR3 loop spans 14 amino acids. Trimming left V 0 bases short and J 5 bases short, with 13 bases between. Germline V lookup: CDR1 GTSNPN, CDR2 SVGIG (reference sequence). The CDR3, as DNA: TGTGCCTGGAGTGTGGGGGGGGCCGGTTATGGCTACACCTTC. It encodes CAWSVGGAGYGYTF.

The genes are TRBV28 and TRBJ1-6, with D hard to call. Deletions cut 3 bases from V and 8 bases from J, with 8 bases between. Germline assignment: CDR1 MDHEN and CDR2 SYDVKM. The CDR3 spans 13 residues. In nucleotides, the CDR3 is TGTGCCAGCAGTTTGCCACACCATTCACCCCTCCACTTT. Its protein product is CASSLPHHSPLHF. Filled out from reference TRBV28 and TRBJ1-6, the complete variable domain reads DVKVTQSSRYLVKRTGEKVFLECVQDMDHENMFWYRQDPGLGLRLIYFSYDVKMKEKGDIPEGYSVSREKKERFSLILESASTNQTSMYLCASSLPHHSPLHFGNGTRLTVT.

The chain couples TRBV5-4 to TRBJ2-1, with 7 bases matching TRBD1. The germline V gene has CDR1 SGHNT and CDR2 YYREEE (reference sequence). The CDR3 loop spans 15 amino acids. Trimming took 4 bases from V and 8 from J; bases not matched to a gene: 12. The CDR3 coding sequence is TGTGCCAGCAGCGTCGACAGGGCCCTGTCCGATGAGCAGTTCTTC. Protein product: CASSVDRALSDEQFF.

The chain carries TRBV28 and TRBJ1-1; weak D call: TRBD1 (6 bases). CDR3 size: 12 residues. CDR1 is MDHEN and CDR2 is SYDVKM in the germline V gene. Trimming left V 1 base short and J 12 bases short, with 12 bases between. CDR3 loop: CASSLLGTRPFF. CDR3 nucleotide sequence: TGTGCCAGCAGTTTATTAGGGACAAGGCCTTTCTTT.

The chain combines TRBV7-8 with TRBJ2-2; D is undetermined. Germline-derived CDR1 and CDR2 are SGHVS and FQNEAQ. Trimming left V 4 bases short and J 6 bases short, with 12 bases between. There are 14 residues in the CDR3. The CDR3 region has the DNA TGTGCCAGCAGCTCCTCCCCGGTAGCCGGGGAGCTGTTTTTT. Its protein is CASSSSPVAGELFF.

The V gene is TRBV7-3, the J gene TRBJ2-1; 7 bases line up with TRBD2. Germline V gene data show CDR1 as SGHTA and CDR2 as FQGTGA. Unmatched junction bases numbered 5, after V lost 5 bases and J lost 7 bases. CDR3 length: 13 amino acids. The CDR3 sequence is CASSLTSLNEQFF. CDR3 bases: TGTGCCAGCAGCCTGACTAGCCTAAATGAGCAGTTCTTC.